Listed below are T cell receptor beta chains from one sample, sequenced in a study of blood T cell repertoires in COVID-19. Repertoires were generated with immunoSEQ multiplex PCR, while TCRdb's copy carries only in-frame clones and drops some. The sample records 120,000 or so clones, 88% being singletons. The material sequenced was peripheral blood. Receptor source: a woman in her forties or fifties with active or convalescent COVID-19. The conserved cysteine and the conserved F or W are not part of the CDR3 here. The listing skips clone size in some rows; elsewhere it reads once, few, many or a size class.

clone_size v_call cdr3_aa
few TRBV5-8 ASRVRGRRSEKLF
. TRBV9 ASSVASGTYEQY
. TRBV27 ASSLWGDSSYNEQF
. TRBV27 ASSEGTGGGEKLF
. TRBV7-9 ASSLGGLDQPQH
. TRBV3-1/TRBV3-2 ASSQVRETQY
. TRBV7-9 ASSTYGTGSSYEQY
. TRBV11-1 ASSQTDGKHYGYT
. TRBV11-2 ASSFEGLTTF
. TRBV6-5 ATGEQRREKLF
. TRBV28 ASSQGPYGYT
once TRBV6-2/TRBV6-3 ASSDIREENIQY
. TRBV11-2 ASSPTQNTEAF
. TRBV5-5 ASSLGVSSYNEQF
once TRBV28 ASSKDSGYNEQF
. TRBV19 ASRIAGAAGDETQY